In this sample, the clone carrying this T cell receptor (beta chain) turned up many times. RNA transcripts yielded amplified TCR beta CDR3 regions. TCR CDR3 underwent first-round RT-PCR with the HTBI primer set. TCRdb called the multiplex PCR reads again in MiXCR, with one record for every CDR3 protein. The sample carries roughly 420,000 distinct CDR3 sequences, 15% to 19% recorded once. The data originate from a study of T cells in Graves' hyperthyroidism and ophthalmopathy. Trimming removed 4 bases from V and 3 bases from J; junction bases left unmatched: 5. The germline gives CDR1 SGHTA, CDR2 FQGNSA. The CDR3 has 16 amino acids.

Sequences were obtained from blood. This sequence originates from a woman aged 18-29 years with Graves' hyperthyroidism. This chain connects TRBV7-2 to TRBJ2-3, with TRBD2 identical over 12 bases. The CDR3 protein is CASSSTLAGGTDTQYF. CDR3 coding DNA: TGTGCCAGCAGCTCGACACTAGCGGGAGGAACAGATACGCAGTATTTT.